What follows are 29 T cell receptor beta chains derived from one specimen sequenced in a study of shared clonotypes between healthy human individuals. Data came from immunoSEQ multiplex PCR; TCRdb stores just in-frame clones and leaves some out. The sample records over 2 million clones, 90% to 95% being singletons. The sequenced material came from naive CD4+ T cells sorted from blood. Documented subset: CD45RA+ positively selected. These receptors were collected from a man between 18 and 29 years old in good health.

The rearrangement uses TRBV6-1 and TRBJ1-4; the D gene is possibly TRBD1 (5 bases). V lost 3 bases and J 10 bases, leaving 15 bases between the germline ends. CDR3 size: 14 residues. Germline assignment: CDR1 MNHNS and CDR2 SASEGT. The CDR3 is CASSERGDWLKLFF. Written as DNA, the CDR3 is TGTGCCAGCAGTGAGCGAGGGGACTGGTTAAAACTGTTTTTT.

The rearrangement uses TRBV5-5 and TRBJ2-1, with 9 bases fitting TRBD2. V was clipped by 4 bases and J by 3 bases; unmatched bases: 8. This CDR3 has 16 amino acids. Germline V gene data show CDR1 as SGHKS and CDR2 as YYEKEE (reference sequence). The CDR3 protein is CASSVGSSGNYNEQFF. As DNA, the CDR3 is TGTGCCAGCAGCGTAGGATCTAGCGGGAACTACAATGAGCAGTTCTTC.

This rearrangement joins TRBV6-1 to TRBJ2-1; no reliable D call. The CDR3 extends over 15 amino acids. CDR1 and CDR2 (germline): MNHNS, SASEGT. V was pared by 8 bases and J by 5 bases, with 19 bases between. As DNA, the CDR3 is TGTGCCAGCCGGTGGACGCGCCTGTTTGACAATGAGCAGTTCTTC. Amino acid sequence: CASRWTRLFDNEQFF.

The chain couples TRBV6-1 to TRBJ2-2; no firm D call. Trimming left V 3 bases short and J 4 bases short, with 9 bases between. The CDR3 totals 14 residues. Germline lookup yields CDR1 MNHNS and CDR2 SASEGT. The CDR3 bases are TGTGCCAGCAGTGAGGGAAGGTTCACCGGGGAGCTGTTTTTT. This encodes CASSEGRFTGELFF.

Regarding this clone: Other DNA sequences in this sample translate to the same CDR3. The chain combines TRBV6-5 with TRBJ2-7, with a tentative D call TRBD2 (5 bases). The length of the CDR3 is 12 residues. The V gene lost 2 bases and the J gene lost 4 bases, with 6 bases spanning the gap. The germline CDR1 and CDR2 sequences are MNHEY and SVGAGI. The CDR3 region has the DNA TGTGCCAGCAGTTACACGGGGTACGAGCAGTACTTC. It codes for CASSYTGYEQYF.

V usage is TRBV6-6 and J usage is TRBJ2-7; unclear D gene. V was pared by 6 bases and J by 8 bases, with 17 bases between. The CDR3 totals 13 residues. Germline V CDR1 and CDR2: MNHNY, SVGAGI (reference sequence). For the CDR3, the DNA is TGTGCCAGCAGCCCCCAAAAGGAAGGGCAGCAGTACTTC. Translating it yields CASSPQKEGQQYF.

The V call is TRBV2, the J call TRBJ2-7; D gene unclear. The V and J ends lost 4 bases and 7 bases respectively, with 11 bases between them. CDR1 SNHLY and CDR2 FYNNEI come from the germline V gene. The CDR3 consists of 12 residues. The CDR3 here is CASSVIIGEQYF. DNA for the CDR3: TGTGCCAGCAGTGTGATTATAGGGGAGCAGTACTTC.

This clone was seen only once. The chain is built from TRBV7-2 and TRBJ1-4; no clear D. With 1 base removed from V and 7 bases from J, the gap between germline ends came to 13 bases. The CDR3 length is 15 residues. CDR1 is SGHTA and CDR2 is FQGNSA in the germline V gene. The CDR3 protein is CASSLVIGVTEKLFF. The CDR3 DNA follows: TGTGCCAGCAGCTTAGTGATTGGGGTTACTGAAAAACTGTTTTTT.

V gene TRBV10-3 combines with J gene TRBJ1-2; D is unresolved. CDR1 ENHRY and CDR2 SYGVKD come from the germline V gene. Trimming removed 4 bases from V and 7 bases from J, with 7 bases in between. This CDR3 has 11 residues. The CDR3 region is CAISGGPGYTF. The DNA of the CDR3 is TGTGCCATCAGTGGAGGGCCTGGCTACACCTTC.

This chain links TRBV25-1 with TRBJ2-7; D is ambiguous. V shed 3 bases and J shed 0 bases, with 15 bases lying between them. CDR3 length: 16 residues. Germline CDR1 is MGHDK and CDR2 is SYGVNS. DNA of the CDR3: TGTGCCAGCAGTGATGATTTCAAGAAAGGCTCCTACGAGCAGTACTTC. Its translation: CASSDDFKKGSYEQYF.

This rearrangement joins TRBV6-6 to TRBJ1-2, with 10 bases matching TRBD1. V gave up 6 bases and J gave up 1 base; unmatched junction bases: 2. The CDR3 has 14 residues. In germline, CDR1 is MNHNY, CDR2 SVGAGI (reference sequence). The CDR3 spells CASRGTGDNYGYTF. The DNA for the CDR3 is TGTGCCAGCAGGGGGACAGGGGATAACTATGGCTACACCTTC.

This clone has only one observation. J is TRBJ2-5 and V is TRBV5-6; 9 positions agree with TRBD2. This CDR3 comprises 16 residues. The V gene's germline CDR1 is SGHDT and CDR2 YYEEEE. The trim removed 4 bases at V and 5 bases at J, leaving 12 bases unmatched. The CDR3 spells CASSPGGPSGVETQYF. CDR3 sequence (DNA): TGTGCCAGCAGCCCAGGAGGGCCTAGCGGGGTGGAGACCCAGTACTTC.

This rearrangement joins TRBV4-1 to TRBJ2-3; 9 bases match TRBD1. The CDR3 extends over 17 amino acids. Germline V gene data show CDR1 as MGHRA and CDR2 as YSYEKL. V was clipped by 3 bases and J by 4 bases; unmatched bases: 11. CDR3 in amino acids: CASSQGQGFARPDTQYF. The CDR3 nucleotides read TGCGCCAGCAGCCAGGGACAGGGATTCGCTAGACCAGATACGCAGTATTTT.

This chain links TRBV6-5 with TRBJ2-7; D unclear. Germline lookup yields CDR1 MNHEY and CDR2 SVGAGI. Trimming took off 5 bases at V and 4 bases at J, with 12 bases between the two ends. The CDR3 is 13 residues long. DNA of the CDR3: TGTGCCAGCAGTCCCTGGCGTGGGTACGAGCAGTACTTC. Protein product: CASSPWRGYEQYF.

This clone was seen just once. A single base separates this from a much larger clone, so it may be a read error. The chain is built from TRBV2 and TRBJ2-7; 7 bases fit TRBD2. From germline, CDR1 is SNHLY and CDR2 FYNNEI. The CDR3 sequence is 14 residues long. CDR3 sequence: CASSASGRTYERYF. As DNA, the CDR3 is TGTGCCAGCAGTGCTAGCGGACGTACCTACGAGCGGTACTTC.

The V gene is TRBV21-1, the J gene TRBJ2-7; TRBD1 is taken as the D call from the table, unchecked against the DNA. TRBV21-1 has pseudogene status. CDR3 size: 12 residues. Here the CDR3 reads CASVRVSYEQYF. CDR3 sequence (DNA): TGTGCCAGCGTCAGGGTAAGCTACGAGCAGTACTTC.

J is TRBJ2-7 and V is TRBV6-5; D is unclear. Trimming removed 0 bases at V and 2 bases at J, with 11 bases between. CDR1 is MNHEY, CDR2 SVGAGI, per germline. The CDR3 contains 15 residues. The CDR3 region is CASSYSSTGTYEQYF. Written as DNA, the CDR3 is TGTGCCAGCAGTTACTCGTCGACGGGCACCTACGAGCAGTACTTC.

V and J are TRBV6-1 and TRBJ1-6; D is ambiguous. The CDR3 contains 13 residues. Germline loops: CDR1 MNHNS, CDR2 SASEGT. V lost 5 bases and J 7 bases, leaving 9 bases between the germline ends. Here the CDR3 DNA reads TGTGCCAGCAGTCCCATGAGCAATTCACCCCTCCACTTT. Its translation: CASSPMSNSPLHF.

This chain joins TRBV28 and TRBJ2-4; D is unresolved. Per germline, CDR1 MDHEN and CDR2 SYDVKM. This CDR3 is built from 14 residues. The V and J ends lost 7 bases and 0 bases respectively, with 10 bases between them. CDR3 in amino acids: CASTPYVAKNIQYF. In DNA form, the CDR3 reads TGTGCCAGCACCCCCTATGTAGCCAAAAACATTCAGTACTTC.

The gene calls are TRBV20-1 and TRBJ1-1; no definite D call. The CDR3 length is 10 residues. Germline assignment: CDR1 DFQATT and CDR2 SNEGSKA (reference sequence). The V end was cut by 7 bases, the J end by 11 bases, with 14 bases between. CDR3 DNA: TGCAGTGGGGAGGCGTTGTTCGCTTTCTTT. Translating gives CSGEALFAFF.

This clone was recorded once. The chain is built from TRBV2 and TRBJ1-1; D is unresolved. The V and J ends lost 6 bases and 1 base respectively, with 15 bases between them. The length of the CDR3 is 15 residues. Germline lookup yields CDR1 SNHLY and CDR2 FYNNEI. CDR3 loop: CASSPLTRRNTEAFF. Written as DNA, the CDR3 is TGTGCCAGCAGCCCATTGACAAGGCGGAACACTGAAGCTTTCTTT.

The chain is built from TRBV19 and TRBJ2-7; 8 nucleotides match TRBD2. This CDR3 has 14 residues. The germline CDR1 and CDR2 sequences are LNHDA and SQIVND (reference sequence). V lost 2 bases, J lost 3 bases, and 3 bases stayed unmatched. The CDR3 here is CASSITSGFYEQYF. The DNA for the CDR3 is TGTGCCAGTAGTATAACTAGCGGTTTCTACGAGCAGTACTTC.

There are a few counts of this clone. The chain is built from TRBV27 and TRBJ2-5, with TRBD1 identical over 7 bases. The J call may be mistaken, given a closer DNA end match to TRBJ2-7. CDR1 and CDR2 from the germline V gene are MNHEY and SMNVEV (reference sequence). The CDR3 has 15 residues. Here the CDR3 DNA reads TGTGCCAGCAGCACCTCCGGGACAGCCAGCTACGAGCAGTACTTC. Protein product: CASSTSGTASYEQYF.

This sequence joins TRBV28 and TRBJ1-2; 9 bases align to TRBD1. After removal of 2 bases from V and 8 bases from J, the junction contained 9 bases not matched to a gene. The germline V gene encodes CDR1 MDHEN and CDR2 SYDVKM. This CDR3 has 15 residues. This chain's CDR3 is CASSLLYRTGEGYTF. CDR3 DNA sequence: TGTGCCAGCAGTTTACTCTATCGGACAGGGGAGGGCTACACCTTC.

The rearrangement joins TRBV7-9 to TRBJ2-6; TRBD2 is a possible D gene (6 bases). Germline CDR1 reads SEHNR; CDR2 reads FQNEAQ (reference sequence). The CDR3 length is 15 residues. V lost 2 bases to trimming and J lost 4 bases, with 9 bases between them. CDR3: CASSLSAGGANVLTF. The CDR3 region has the DNA TGTGCCAGCAGCTTATCTGCGGGAGGGGCCAACGTCCTGACTTTC.

Regarding this clone: Different DNA sequences within this sample yield the same CDR3. This chain joins TRBV18 and TRBJ2-7; no clear D gene. CDR3 length: 14 amino acids. Trimming removed 0 bases at V and 2 bases at J, with 8 bases between. Germline V gives CDR1 KGHSH, CDR2 LQKENI. The CDR3 is CASSPPAATYEQYF. As DNA, the CDR3 is TGTGCCAGCTCACCACCGGCGGCGACCTACGAGCAGTACTTC.

In the case of this clone: Germline is not matched at one junction end, which may reflect a read error. The rearrangement links TRBV7-7 to TRBJ2-7, with TRBD1 matching 10 bases. This CDR3 contains 16 residues. Germline V CDR1 and CDR2: SSHAT, FNYEAQ (reference sequence). Written as DNA, the CDR3 is TGTGCTAGCAGCTTAGGCCCCCTGGGACAGGGGTACGAGCAGTACTTC. Translating gives CASSLGPLGQGYEQYF. The variable domain in full, completed from reference TRBV7-7 and TRBJ2-7, reads GAGVSQSPRYKVTKRGQDVTLRCDPISSHATLYWYQQALGQGPEFLTYFNYEAQPDKSGLPSDRFSAERPEGSISTLTIQRTEQRDSAMYRCASSLGPLGQGYEQYFGPGTRLTVT.

The V gene is TRBV5-1, the J gene TRBJ2-5; 10 positions agree with TRBD2. The CDR3 is 16 residues long. CDR1 is SGHRS and CDR2 is YFSETQ in the germline V gene. V gave up 1 base and J gave up 3 bases; unmatched junction bases: 6. CDR3: CASSLTSGESKETQYF. The CDR3 DNA reads as TGCGCCAGCAGCTTGACTAGCGGGGAATCCAAAGAGACCCAGTACTTC.

The chain has TRBV7-2 and TRBJ1-1; D remains unclear. The germline V and J ends were trimmed by 7 bases and 2 bases, with 11 bases remaining between them. Germline CDR1 is SGHTA and CDR2 is FQGNSA. This CDR3 has 13 residues. The CDR3 coding sequence is TGTGCCAGCAATCCGGGTCTTAACACTGAAGCTTTCTTT. Amino acids: CASNPGLNTEAFF.